This is a list of T cell receptor beta chains from one sample in a study of ipilimumab plus nivolumab after autologous stem cell transplantation. Measured with immunoSEQ multiplex PCR; TCRdb has only the in-frame clones, and not every one. The sample lists around 45,000 clones; over 75% were seen once. The sample here was PBMCs, taken in a trial of ipilimumab plus nivolumab as post-transplant consolidation. These receptor sequences come from a male donor with multiple myeloma. Each CDR3 is given with its conserved first and last residue.

J gene: TRBJ2-7
V gene: TRBV7-6
CDR3 protein: CASSSLNGAFYEQYF

J gene: TRBJ2-1
V gene: TRBV23-1
CDR3 protein: CASSRPDEQFF

J gene: TRBJ2-7
V gene: TRBV10-2
CDR3 protein: CASGGPSFGEQYF

J gene: TRBJ2-7
V gene: TRBV30
CDR3 protein: CAWSGSGYEQYF

J gene: TRBJ1-1
V gene: TRBV19
CDR3 protein: CASIGASGTEAFF

J gene: TRBJ1-5
V gene: TRBV2
CDR3 protein: CASSDPGRPGRISQPQHF

J gene: TRBJ2-5
V gene: TRBV4-1
CDR3 protein: CASSQGRTGGQETQYF

J gene: TRBJ1-1
V gene: TRBV30
CDR3 protein: CAWSSPPEQAFF

J gene: TRBJ1-2
V gene: TRBV7-6
CDR3 protein: CASSPPEGHGYTF

J gene: TRBJ2-4
V gene: TRBV5-1
CDR3 protein: CASSARGGNIQYF